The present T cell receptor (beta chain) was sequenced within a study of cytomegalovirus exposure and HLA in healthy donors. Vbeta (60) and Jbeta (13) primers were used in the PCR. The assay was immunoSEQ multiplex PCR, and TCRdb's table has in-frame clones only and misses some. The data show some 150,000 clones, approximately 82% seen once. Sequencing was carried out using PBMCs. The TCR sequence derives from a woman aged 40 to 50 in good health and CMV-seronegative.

The CDR3 loop reads CASSSLGLAASYEQYF. The CDR3 region has the DNA TGTGCCAGCAGCTCGTTGGGACTAGCGGCTTCCTACGAGCAGTACTTC. The J gene is TRBJ2-7, the V gene TRBV7-2; 11 bases are shared with TRBD2. Germline CDR1 reads SGHTA; CDR2 reads FQGNSA. This CDR3 has 16 amino acids. The V segment lost 4 bases and the J segment 1 base; nucleotides outside the gene matches: 6. The full variable domain, its missing parts supplied by reference TRBV7-2 and TRBJ2-7, is GAGVSQSPSNKVTEKGKDVELRCDPISGHTALYWYRQSLGQGLEFLIYFQGNSAPDKSGLPSDRFSAERTGGSVSTLTIQRTQQEDSAVYLCASSSLGLAASYEQYFGPGTRLTVT.